A single sample is the source of the 28 T cell receptor beta chains below, sequenced in a study of blood T cell repertoires in COVID-19. Libraries were prepared by immunoSEQ multiplex PCR; TCRdb keeps only in-frame clonotypes and omits some of them. In the table there are over 150,000 clones, 81% of which are singletons. Sequenced sample: peripheral blood. The receptors shown here come from a woman aged 80 or over with COVID-19, enrolled during active disease.

This clone was detected only once. The gene calls are TRBV6-5 and TRBJ1-6; 11 nucleotides align to TRBD1. Germline CDR1 and CDR2: MNHEY and SVGAGI. The J segment lost 18 bases and the V segment lost 5 bases, leaving 15 bases of the junction unmatched. This CDR3 has 15 amino acids. The CDR3 bases are TGTGCCAGCAGTCCGGGGAGGACAGGGGGCCTTGGTGACCACTTT. This codes for CASSPGRTGGLGDHF.

The sample holds one count of this clone. This rearrangement joins TRBV11-2 to TRBJ1-6, with 7 bases fitting TRBD1. The germline gives CDR1 SGHAT, CDR2 FQNNGV. The V segment lost 1 base and the J segment 9 bases; nucleotides outside the gene matches: 9. The length of the CDR3 is 16 residues. This CDR3 is CASSLGGTAGGSPLHF. CDR3 nucleotides: TGTGCCAGCAGCTTAGGTGGGACAGCCGGGGGTTCACCCCTCCACTTT.

The rearrangement joins TRBV7-6 to TRBJ2-1; tentative D call: TRBD2 (5 bases). Trimming took 2 bases from V and 8 from J, leaving 7 bases between them. This CDR3 has 12 amino acids. CDR1 and CDR2 (germline): SGHVS, FNYEAQ. CDR3 protein: CASSLLRDEQFF. In DNA form, the CDR3 reads TGTGCCAGCAGCTTATTGCGGGATGAGCAGTTCTTC.

The V and J genes are TRBV5-1 and TRBJ1-2; 7 bases agree with TRBD1. This CDR3 has 14 amino acids. Losses at the gene ends were 4 bases for V and 3 bases for J; bases not matched to a gene: 6. Germline assignment: CDR1 SGHRS and CDR2 YFSETQ. DNA of the CDR3: TGCGCCAGCAGCAAGTGGGACAGAGACTATGGCTACACCTTC. This gives the protein CASSKWDRDYGYTF.

The V and J genes are TRBV6-5 and TRBJ2-6, with D possibly being TRBD1 (5 bases). CDR3 length: 14 residues. Germline V gene lookup returns CDR1 MNHEY and CDR2 SVGAGI. Between the trimmed V and J ends, which lost 10 bases and 3 bases, there was a span of 13 bases. CDR3 region: CATPRVYGANVLTF. In DNA, the CDR3 is TGTGCCACCCCCAGGGTTTATGGGGCCAACGTCCTGACTTTC.

The chain employs TRBV15 and TRBJ1-6; 10 nucleotides align to TRBD1. Germline V gene sequence: CDR1 LNHNV, CDR2 YYDKDF (reference sequence). V shed 0 bases and J 9 bases; nucleotides not matched to a gene: 8. The CDR3 consists of 17 residues. Here the CDR3 DNA reads TGTGCCACCAGCAGAGATCTATCCGGGACAGGGGTTTCACCCCTCCACTTT. Protein sequence: CATSRDLSGTGVSPLHF. The full variable domain, in which reference TRBV15 and TRBJ1-6 provide the parts outside the CDR3, is DAMVIQNPRYQVTQFGKPVTLSCSQTLNHNVMYWYQQKSSQAPKLLFHYYDKDFNNEADTPDNFQSRRPNTSFCFLDIRSPGLGDTAMYLCATSRDLSGTGVSPLHFGNGTRLTVT.

Ten or more counts support this clone. The chain employs TRBV9 and TRBJ2-7; D not resolved. This CDR3 spans 14 amino acids. Germline assignment: CDR1 SGDLS and CDR2 YYNGEE. Between the trimmed V and J ends, which lost 0 bases and 2 bases, there was a span of 9 bases. CDR3 protein: CASSVVPETYEQYF. CDR3 nucleotides: TGTGCCAGCAGCGTAGTACCAGAAACCTACGAGCAGTACTTC.

The chain recombines TRBV15 with TRBJ2-5; D remains unclear. Germline CDR1 reads LNHNV; CDR2 reads YYDKDF (reference sequence). This CDR3 region has 14 residues. V lost 5 bases to trimming and J lost 2 bases, with 12 bases between them. This CDR3 reads CATSEDPAQETQYF. For the CDR3, the DNA is TGTGCCACCAGCGAGGATCCTGCACAAGAGACCCAGTACTTC. The entire variable domain, with the rest obtained from reference TRBV15 and TRBJ2-5, is as follows: DAMVIQNPRYQVTQFGKPVTLSCSQTLNHNVMYWYQQKSSQAPKLLFHYYDKDFNNEADTPDNFQSRRPNTSFCFLDIRSPGLGDTAMYLCATSEDPAQETQYFGPGTRLLVL.

The chain has TRBV20-1 and TRBJ2-3; 10 positions agree with TRBD2. Germline V lookup: CDR1 DFQATT, CDR2 SNEGSKA (reference sequence). The CDR3 has 18 amino acids. The junction had 18 bases not matched to a gene; V was cut back by 3 bases and J by 6 bases. The CDR3 sequence: CSASRLAGEPAWRDTQYF. The CDR3 DNA reads as TGCAGTGCTAGTCGGCTAGCGGGGGAGCCCGCTTGGAGGGATACGCAGTATTTT.

The rearrangement joins TRBV5-1 to TRBJ2-3; 11 bases agree with TRBD2. The germline V gene encodes CDR1 SGHRS and CDR2 YFSETQ. Trimming cost V 4 bases and J 0 bases; bases outside gene matches: 4. The CDR3 extends over 16 amino acids. The CDR3 is CASSAGLAASTDTQYF. The CDR3 coding sequence is TGCGCCAGCAGCGCGGGACTAGCGGCAAGCACAGATACGCAGTATTTT.

V and J are TRBV29-1 and TRBJ1-2; D unresolved. Germline CDR1 and CDR2: SQVTM and ANQGSEA. Trimming shortened V by 3 bases and J by 3 bases, and 8 bases separated the two germline ends. This CDR3 comprises 12 residues. CDR3 amino acids: CSVDAAYYGYTF. CDR3 sequence (DNA): TGCAGCGTTGATGCGGCCTACTATGGCTACACCTTC.

CDR3 residues: CASSEAGTSGYEQYF. CDR3 DNA sequence: TGTGCCAGCAGTGAAGCGGGGACTAGCGGTTACGAGCAGTACTTC. V usage is TRBV6-1 and J usage is TRBJ2-7, with 11 bases matching TRBD2. J gave up 4 bases and V 0 bases, and 2 bases lay outside the gene matches. The germline V gene has CDR1 MNHNS and CDR2 SASEGT. The CDR3 is made up of 15 amino acids.

This clone appeared a few times. This chain uses TRBV2 with TRBJ1-1; D might be TRBD1 (6 bases). Germline lookup yields CDR1 SNHLY and CDR2 FYNNEI. Trimming took off 9 bases at V and 4 bases at J, with 12 bases between the two ends. The CDR3 is 12 amino acids. CDR3 sequence reads: CASRQGPTEAFF. CDR3 sequence (DNA): TGTGCCAGTCGCCAGGGGCCCACTGAAGCTTTCTTT. Full variable domain (outside the CDR3, taken from reference TRBV2 and TRBJ1-1): EPEVTQTPSHQVTQMGQEVILRCVPISNHLYFYWYRQILGQKVEFLVSFYNNEISEKSEIFDDQFSVERPDGSNFTLKIRSTKLEDSAMYFCASRQGPTEAFFGQGTRLTVV.

J is TRBJ1-6 and V is TRBV5-1, with 7 positions matching TRBD1. CDR1 and CDR2 (germline): SGHRS, YFSETQ. This CDR3 has 14 residues. V gave up 0 bases and J gave up 9 bases; unmatched junction bases: 3. The CDR3, as DNA: TGCGCCAGCAGCTTGGACAGGGGCCCTTCACCCCTCCACTTT. This encodes CASSLDRGPSPLHF. The whole variable domain, remainder taken from reference TRBV5-1 and TRBJ1-6, is KAGVTQTPRYLIKTRGQQVTLSCSPISGHRSVSWYQQTPGQGLQFLFEYFSETQRNKGNFPGRFSGRQFSNSRSEMNVSTLELGDSALYLCASSLDRGPSPLHFGNGTRLTVT.

The rearrangement links TRBV5-5 to TRBJ1-4; D might be TRBD1 (5 bases). This CDR3 has 16 amino acids. The germline V gene encodes CDR1 SGHKS and CDR2 YYEKEE (reference sequence). Trimming removed 4 bases at V and 8 bases at J, with 21 bases between. CDR3 DNA: TGTGCCAGCAGCCTCCGGGACTACCCCGGTGGGGAAAAACTGTTTTTT. Amino acid sequence: CASSLRDYPGGEKLFF. Full variable domain (missing parts from reference TRBV5-5 and TRBJ1-4): DAGVTQSPTHLIKTRGQQVTLRCSPISGHKSVSWYQQVLGQGPQFIFQYYEKEERGRGNFPDRFSARQFPNYSSELNVNALLLGDSALYLCASSLRDYPGGEKLFFGSGTQLSVL.

The CDR3 region has the DNA TGTGCCAGCAGCCAAGATCAGGGGCCCTACGAGCAGTACTTC. It codes for CASSQDQGPYEQYF. This rearrangement joins TRBV4-2 to TRBJ2-7; possibly TRBD1 for D (6 bases). CDR3 length equals 14 residues. V shed 0 bases and J shed 2 bases, with 8 bases lying between them. Germline loops: CDR1 LGHNA, CDR2 YNFKEQ.

The chain carries TRBV30 and TRBJ2-3; TRBD2 agrees at 7 bases. The junction had 0 bases not matched to a gene; V was cut back by 0 bases and J by 3 bases. Germline V gene lookup returns CDR1 GTSNPN and CDR2 SVGIG (reference sequence). The CDR3 covers 13 residues. For the CDR3, the DNA is TGTGCCTGGAGTGTAGCGGGGACAGATACGCAGTATTTT. It specifies CAWSVAGTDTQYF.

This clone was counted only a few times. V and J are TRBV6-5 and TRBJ2-6; tentative D call: TRBD2 (5 bases). This CDR3 contains 15 residues. From germline, CDR1 is MNHEY and CDR2 SVGAGI. Trimming cost V 6 bases and J 0 bases, with 9 bases left between them. The CDR3 DNA reads as TGTGCCAGCAGCACCGGGGTCTCTGGGGCCAACGTCCTGACTTTC. It encodes CASSTGVSGANVLTF.

CDR3: CASSRGQMNTEAFF. The CDR3, as DNA: TGTGCCAGCAGCCGCGGACAGATGAACACTGAAGCTTTCTTT. The gene calls are TRBV6-5 and TRBJ1-1; D might be TRBD1 (6 bases). This CDR3 spans 14 amino acids. Per the germline V gene, CDR1 is MNHEY and CDR2 is SVGAGI. The V and J ends lost 6 bases and 0 bases respectively, with 11 bases between them.

The chain has TRBV11-2 and TRBJ2-3; maybe TRBD2 (6 bases). The CDR3 is 15 residues long. Germline V gene data show CDR1 as SGHAT and CDR2 as FQNNGV. V was shortened by 3 bases and J by 0 bases, with 10 bases between the two germline ends. CDR3 amino acids: CASSFPGRSTDTQYF. CDR3 bases: TGTGCCAGCAGCTTTCCGGGGAGGAGCACAGATACGCAGTATTTT.

J is TRBJ1-5 and V is TRBV28; D remains ambiguous. The germline V gene encodes CDR1 MDHEN and CDR2 SYDVKM. The CDR3 runs 14 residues. V shed 7 bases and J shed 1 base, with 11 bases lying between them. The CDR3 DNA follows: TGTGCCAGCAATATCTGGCAGAGCAATCAGCCCCAGCATTTT. Translated: CASNIWQSNQPQHF.

This sequence joins TRBV10-1 and TRBJ2-1; D is perhaps TRBD2 (7 bases). V was clipped by 5 bases and J by 2 bases, with 13 bases between them. Germline assignment: CDR1 WNHNN and CDR2 SYGVQD (reference sequence). The CDR3 is 15 amino acids. CDR3 region: CASSYGGRPYNEQFF. The CDR3 DNA follows: TGCGCCAGCAGTTACGGGGGGCGACCCTACAATGAGCAGTTCTTC.

This clone has a single count. This chain joins TRBV12-5 and TRBJ2-1; D remains unclear. Germline V gene lookup returns CDR1 LGHNT and CDR2 FRNRAP. V was cut by 1 base and J by 7 bases, with 17 bases left in between. The CDR3 has 16 amino acids. The CDR3 bases are TGTGCTAGTGGTTTGGACGGCTACTATGATGGGAATGAGCAGTTCTTC. Residues: CASGLDGYYDGNEQFF.

This clone turned up a few times. The V call is TRBV4-3, the J call TRBJ2-7; 8 bases line up with TRBD1. Germline CDR1 LGHNA, CDR2 YSLEER. CDR3 length: 16 residues. Trimming removed 4 bases from V and 1 base from J; junction bases left unmatched: 9. CDR3 bases: TGCGCCAGCAGCCGTACGTGGACAGGGCCGTCCTACGAGCAGTACTTC. Translated: CASSRTWTGPSYEQYF.

The chain employs TRBV7-6 and TRBJ2-2; maybe TRBD2 (5 bases). Trimming took 7 bases from V and 1 from J, leaving 7 bases between them. Germline CDR1 SGHVS, CDR2 FNYEAQ. CDR3 length equals 13 residues. The CDR3 is CASTSQNTGELFF. The CDR3 DNA reads as TGTGCCAGCACTAGCCAGAACACCGGGGAGCTGTTTTTT.

The chain is built from TRBV11-3 and TRBJ1-1; 8 bases agree with TRBD1. Germline loops: CDR1 SGHNT, CDR2 YENEEA. The length of the CDR3 is 12 residues. J was trimmed by 8 bases and V by 5 bases; bases with no gene match: 4. For the CDR3, the DNA is TGTGCCAGCAGCACGGACAGGGCGGAAGCTTTCTTT. Translating it yields CASSTDRAEAFF. The whole variable domain, filled in from reference TRBV11-3 and TRBJ1-1, reads EAGVVQSPRYKIIEKKQPVAFWCNPISGHNTLYWYLQNLGQGPELLIRYENEEAVDDSQLPKDRFSAERLKGVDSTLKIQPAELGDSAVYLCASSTDRAEAFFGQGTRLTVV.

The V and J genes are TRBV5-5 and TRBJ2-7; D perhaps matches TRBD2 (6 bases). The V gene lost 4 bases and the J gene lost 6 bases, with 14 bases spanning the gap. This CDR3 region has 13 residues. Germline CDR1 is SGHKS and CDR2 is YYEKEE (reference sequence). CDR3 coding DNA: TGTGCCAGCAGCCCCAGGACTACCCTCGAGCAGTACTTC. This codes for CASSPRTTLEQYF.

The CDR3, as DNA: TGTGCCAGCAGTTACTCGCGAAACACCGGGGAGCTGTTTTTT. Its protein product is CASSYSRNTGELFF. This chain uses TRBV6-2 or TRBV6-3 with TRBJ2-2; D call uncertain. Trimming shortened V by 0 bases and J by 2 bases, and 4 bases separated the two germline ends. Germline assignment: CDR1 MNHEY and CDR2 SVGEGT. The length of the CDR3 is 14 residues.